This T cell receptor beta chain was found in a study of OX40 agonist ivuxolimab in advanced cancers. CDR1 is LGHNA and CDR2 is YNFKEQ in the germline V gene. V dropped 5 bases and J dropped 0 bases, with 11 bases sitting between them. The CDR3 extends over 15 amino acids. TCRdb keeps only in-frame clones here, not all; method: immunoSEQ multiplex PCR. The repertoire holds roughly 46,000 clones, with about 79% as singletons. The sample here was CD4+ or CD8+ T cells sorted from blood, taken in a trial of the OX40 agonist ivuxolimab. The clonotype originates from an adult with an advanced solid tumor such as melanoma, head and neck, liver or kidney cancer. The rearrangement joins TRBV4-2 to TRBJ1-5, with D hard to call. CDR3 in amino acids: CASSLDGVSNQPQHF. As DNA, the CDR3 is TGTGCCAGCAGCTTGGACGGGGTTAGCAATCAGCCCCAGCATTTT.